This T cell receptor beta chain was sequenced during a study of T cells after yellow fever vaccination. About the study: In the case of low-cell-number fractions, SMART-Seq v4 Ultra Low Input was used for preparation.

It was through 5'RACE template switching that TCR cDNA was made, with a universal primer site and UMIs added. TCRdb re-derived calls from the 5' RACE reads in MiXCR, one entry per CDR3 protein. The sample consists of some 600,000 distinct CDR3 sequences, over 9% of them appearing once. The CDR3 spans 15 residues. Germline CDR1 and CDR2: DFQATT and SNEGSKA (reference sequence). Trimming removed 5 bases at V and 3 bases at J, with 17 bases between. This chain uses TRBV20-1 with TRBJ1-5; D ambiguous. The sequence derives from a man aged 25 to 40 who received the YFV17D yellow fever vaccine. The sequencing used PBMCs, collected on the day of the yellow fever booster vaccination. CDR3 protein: CSASRTADFNQPQHF. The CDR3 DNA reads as TGCAGTGCTTCTAGGACCGCAGATTTCAATCAGCCCCAGCATTTT.